The clone carrying this TCR beta chain was recorded a few times. Its target is unknown. This sample is part of a study of identical twins. Regarding the study as a whole: High-abundance cord blood beta clonotypes had fewer insertions; memory repertoires showed none. In drawing conclusions, the study used cross-sectional statistical analysis and did not follow the same donors.

All donors were healthy Caucasians. Template switching added a universal primer site; cDNA carried unique molecular identifiers. TCRdb called the 5' RACE reads again in MiXCR, with one record for every CDR3 protein. The table includes 1.5 million or so distinct CDR3 sequences, roughly a third detected once. The CDR3 consists of 16 residues. CDR1 and CDR2 from the germline V gene are MNHEY and SMNVEV (reference sequence). Trimming pared 5 bases from V and 3 bases from J, leaving 20 bases between. This chain connects TRBV27 to TRBJ2-7, with D possibly TRBD2 on 7 matching bases. Source material: cord blood. This receptor was taken from a newborn girl in good health. The CDR3 loop is CASSPLGGAGNYEQYF. The CDR3 DNA sequence: TGTGCCAGCAGTCCCTTAGGGGGGGCAGGGAACTACGAGCAGTACTTC.